The 25 T cell receptor beta chains below come from one sample, sequenced in a study of T cells after yellow fever vaccination. MiXCR, applied by TCRdb to the 5' RACE reads, yields one record per CDR3 protein. The data hold a few hundred thousand distinct CDR3 sequences, with about 4% observed a single time. The sample consisted of PBMCs, taken 5 days after the yellow fever booster vaccination. These receptors originate from a man younger than 30 who received the YFV17D yellow fever vaccine.

In its sample, this clonotype was seen many times. The genes are TRBV4-2 and TRBJ1-6; D gene unclear. The CDR3 is 15 residues long. Germline V lookup: CDR1 LGHNA, CDR2 YNFKEQ. V lost 1 base, J lost 6 bases, and 10 bases lay in between. CDR3 sequence: CASSQVLLGNSPLHF. In nucleotides, the CDR3 is TGTGCCAGCAGCCAAGTTCTGCTGGGTAATTCACCCCTCCACTTT.

This clonotype was counted many times. This sequence joins TRBV5-1 and TRBJ2-1, with 10 positions matching TRBD1. V shed 2 bases and J 8 bases; nucleotides not matched to a gene: 4. CDR3 length equals 14 residues. Per the germline V gene, CDR1 is SGHRS and CDR2 is YFSETQ. The CDR3 reads CASSFGQGEDEQFF. In DNA, the CDR3 is TGCGCCAGCAGCTTCGGACAGGGGGAGGATGAGCAGTTCTTC.

This clonotype has a handful of counts. The junction shows a germline mismatch at one end, possibly a read error. This chain uses TRBV3-1 with TRBJ1-5, with D maybe TRBD1 (6 bases). Per germline, CDR1 LGHDT and CDR2 YNNKEL (reference sequence). The CDR3 has 15 residues. As DNA, the CDR3 is TGTGCCAGCTCGCCTTCCGCGGGGGGCAAACAGCCCCAGCATTTT. It codes for CASSPSAGGKQPQHF.

The V gene is TRBV6-5, the J gene TRBJ2-5; 7 nucleotides line up with TRBD2. The CDR3 totals 19 residues. Looked up from germline, CDR1 is MNHEY and CDR2 is SVGAGI. V shed 2 bases, J shed 5 bases, and the junction held 20 bases outside the gene matches. CDR3 residues: CASSYRPPPASGDAETQYF. CDR3 nucleotide sequence: TGTGCCAGCAGTTACCGACCACCCCCTGCTAGCGGTGATGCGGAGACCCAGTACTTC.

This clonotype has only a few counts. This chain joins TRBV3-1 and TRBJ1-5; no clear D. The CDR3 covers 13 residues. CDR1 and CDR2 (germline): LGHDT, YNNKEL (reference sequence). Trimming cost V 2 bases and J 3 bases, with 5 bases left between them. Written as DNA, the CDR3 is TGTGCCAGCAGCCAAATGGCCAATCAGCCCCAGCATTTT. It specifies CASSQMANQPQHF. The variable domain in full, with the rest retrieved from reference TRBV3-1 and TRBJ1-5, is DTAVSQTPKYLVTQMGNDKSIKCEQNLGHDTMYWYKQDSKKFLKIMFSYNNKELIINETVPNRFSPKSPDKAHLNLHINSLELGDSAVYFCASSQMANQPQHFGDGTRLSIL.

This clonotype has a handful of counts. CDR3 in DNA: TGCAGTGCCCAAAATGGGGGAGGCAATCAGCCCCAGCATTTT. It is translated as CSAQNGGGNQPQHF. The chain carries TRBV20-1 and TRBJ1-5; D possibly corresponds to TRBD1 (5 bases). CDR1 is DFQATT, CDR2 SNEGSKA, per germline (reference sequence). The V end was cut by 6 bases, the J end by 2 bases, with 14 bases between. The CDR3 extends over 14 amino acids.

This clonotype was counted ten times or more. J is TRBJ1-1 and V is TRBV7-2, with TRBD1 as a possible D gene (6 bases). This CDR3 is 14 amino acids long. V lost 5 bases and J 0 bases, leaving 10 bases between the germline ends. CDR1 and CDR2 from the germline V gene are SGHTA and FQGNSA. This chain's CDR3 is CASSTDSMNTEAFF. In DNA, the CDR3 is TGTGCCAGCAGCACGGACAGTATGAACACTGAAGCTTTCTTT.

The table lists this clonotype with a few counts. The gene calls are TRBV20-1 and TRBJ1-1, with TRBD1 identical over 7 bases. With V trimmed by 8 bases and J by 7 bases, 4 bases remained unmatched. From germline, CDR1 is DFQATT and CDR2 SNEGSKA (reference sequence). CDR3 length: 10 amino acids. CDR3 bases: TGCAGTACCCACAGGGGTGAAGCTTTCTTT. It codes for CSTHRGEAFF.

The CDR3 loop is CASSLDLSGPSGSPYEQYF. CDR3 coding DNA: TGTGCCAGCAGCTTAGATCTGTCTGGGCCTAGCGGGTCCCCCTACGAGCAGTACTTC. This chain connects TRBV11-2 to TRBJ2-7, with 8 bases lining up with TRBD2. This CDR3 is built from 19 residues. Germline trimming cut 0 bases from V and 2 bases from J; bases unmatched to any gene: 15. Germline loops: CDR1 SGHAT, CDR2 FQNNGV.

This clonotype was seen a handful of times. The chain has TRBV5-1 and TRBJ1-2; possible D gene TRBD1, 5 bases. The CDR3 spans 15 residues. V dropped 0 bases and J dropped 7 bases, with 16 bases sitting between them. The V gene's germline CDR1 is SGHRS and CDR2 YFSETQ. In DNA form, the CDR3 reads TGCGCCAGCAGCTTGGGATCAGGTGGGGACGCTGGCTACACCTTC. Its translation: CASSLGSGGDAGYTF.

Ten or more counts support this clonotype. The chain is built from TRBV5-4 and TRBJ1-2, with D perhaps TRBD1 (5 bases). CDR3 length: 15 amino acids. Trimming removed 7 bases from V and 4 bases from J, with 20 bases in between. CDR1 and CDR2 (germline): SGHNT, YYREEE (reference sequence). CDR3 region: CASGSGGVLPYGYTF. The CDR3 DNA reads TGTGCCAGCGGATCTGGGGGTGTGCTCCCCTATGGCTACACCTTC.

The V gene is TRBV3-1, the J gene TRBJ2-7; 7 nucleotides match TRBD2. V was clipped by 4 bases and J by 0 bases; unmatched bases: 6. The CDR3 has 15 residues. Germline V CDR1 and CDR2: LGHDT, YNNKEL (reference sequence). The CDR3 protein is CASSPQRGSSYEQYV. Here the CDR3 DNA reads TGTGCCAGCAGCCCTCAGCGGGGTAGCTCCTACGAGCAGTACGTC.

J is TRBJ1-3 and V is TRBV12-3 or TRBV12-4; D is undetermined. This CDR3 contains 12 residues. V lost 7 bases to trimming and J lost 3 bases, with 7 bases between them. CDR3 DNA: TGTGCCAGCAAAGCCGATGGAAACACCATATATTTT. Its translation is CASKADGNTIYF.

This clonotype showed up just once. A much larger clone is a single base away; this may be a read error. This CDR3 reads CASSQTTGRENLFF. CDR3 nucleotide sequence: TGTGCCAGCTCACAAACGACAGGGCGGGAAAACCTGTTTTTT. The chain recombines TRBV18 with TRBJ1-4; the match to TRBD1 covers 7 bases. The CDR3 consists of 14 residues. Per the germline V gene, CDR1 is KGHSH and CDR2 is LQKENI.

This clonotype was seen many times. V is TRBV20-1 and J is TRBJ2-7; D is undetermined. CDR1 is DFQATT and CDR2 is SNEGSKA in the germline V gene (reference sequence). Trimming left V 3 bases short and J 3 bases short, with 12 bases between. The length of the CDR3 is 13 residues. CDR3 DNA sequence: TGCAGTGCTAGGTCCTATTCGGGCTACGAGCAGTACTTC. Amino acid sequence: CSARSYSGYEQYF.

In its sample, this clonotype was seen many times. The chain recombines TRBV20-1 with TRBJ1-1; perhaps TRBD1 as D (6 bases). CDR1 DFQATT and CDR2 SNEGSKA come from the germline V gene (reference sequence). CDR3 length: 16 amino acids. V was trimmed by 3 bases and J by 3 bases, leaving 20 bases between them. This CDR3 reads CSASPRDTKQDTEAFF. The DNA of the CDR3 is TGCAGTGCTAGTCCTCGGGACACCAAACAGGACACTGAAGCTTTCTTT.

This clonotype showed up many times. The V call is TRBV15, the J call TRBJ2-7; D gene unclear. Germline CDR1 reads LNHNV; CDR2 reads YYDKDF (reference sequence). The ends were cut back, 3 bases at V and 6 bases at J, with 9 bases in the middle. The CDR3 runs to 12 residues. The DNA for the CDR3 is TGTGCCACCAGCAGGGGTTATGGCGAGCAGTACTTC. Residues: CATSRGYGEQYF.

This clonotype was counted between two and nine times. The chain employs TRBV2 and TRBJ1-5, with D possibly being TRBD1 (6 bases). Per the germline V gene, CDR1 is SNHLY and CDR2 is FYNNEI. CDR3 length equals 14 residues. Trimming shortened V by 7 bases and J by 3 bases, and 13 bases separated the two germline ends. CDR3 amino acids: CASMWGADNQPQHF. The CDR3 coding sequence is TGTGCCAGCATGTGGGGGGCAGACAATCAGCCCCAGCATTTT.

This clonotype has more than one count but fewer than ten. The chain has TRBV21-1 and TRBJ1-2. TRBV21-1 is a recognized pseudogene. The CDR3 consists of 13 residues. The CDR3 loop reads CASSKGEDYGYTF. The CDR3 nucleotides are TGTGCCAGCAGCAAAGGCGAGGACTATGGCTACACCTTC.

In this sample, this clonotype turned up many times. J is TRBJ2-7 and V is TRBV29-1, with D possibly TRBD1 on 6 matching bases. Trimming left V 4 bases short and J 3 bases short, with 10 bases between. Germline V lookup: CDR1 SQVTM, CDR2 ANQGSEA. The CDR3 loop spans 12 amino acids. The CDR3: CSVVTGNYEQYF. CDR3 bases: TGCAGCGTTGTAACAGGGAACTACGAGCAGTACTTC.

This clonotype was seen a few times. The chain has TRBV5-1 and TRBJ1-5, with TRBD1 identical over 9 bases. V trimming: 4 bases; J trimming: 6 bases; junction bases outside the gene matches: 17. Per the germline V gene, CDR1 is SGHRS and CDR2 is YFSETQ. The CDR3 has 18 residues. The CDR3 is CASSPGTLDRGGGQPQHF. CDR3 in DNA: TGCGCCAGCAGCCCAGGAACCTTGGACAGGGGTGGGGGTCAGCCCCAGCATTTT.

This clonotype was seen repeatedly, ten times or more. The gene calls are TRBV4-2 and TRBJ1-6; tentatively, D is TRBD1 (5 bases). Germline lookup yields CDR1 LGHNA and CDR2 YNFKEQ. CDR3 length: 15 amino acids. Trimming took off 0 bases at V and 7 bases at J, with 10 bases between the two ends. CDR3 residues: CASSQDRQGNSPLHF. CDR3 in DNA: TGTGCCAGCAGCCAAGATAGGCAGGGAAATTCACCCCTCCACTTT.

This clonotype was detected only a few times. The J gene is TRBJ2-1, the V gene TRBV19; TRBD1 matches at 8 bases. The CDR3 sequence is 13 residues long. The germline CDR1 and CDR2 sequences are LNHDA and SQIVND (reference sequence). V lost 5 bases, J lost 13 bases, and 10 bases stayed unmatched. CDR3 amino acids: CASSDSTGTGQFF. The CDR3 coding sequence is TGTGCCAGTAGTGATTCCACCGGGACAGGTCAGTTCTTC.

There are many counts of this clonotype. The gene calls are TRBV7-2 and TRBJ2-1; D is uncertain. Trimming cost V 4 bases and J 6 bases, with 10 bases left between them. CDR3 size: 13 residues. Germline V gene sequence: CDR1 SGHTA, CDR2 FQGNSA. CDR3 sequence reads: CASSSSSGNEQFF. CDR3 nucleotides: TGTGCCAGCAGCTCTTCTTCCGGCAATGAGCAGTTCTTC.

The DNA of the CDR3 is TGTGCCAGCAGTTACTCGACCGGGACAGGCAATGAGCAGTTCTTC. It is translated as CASSYSTGTGNEQFF. The chain combines TRBV6-5 with TRBJ2-1, with 8 bases matching TRBD1. This CDR3 contains 15 residues. V dropped 0 bases and J dropped 6; count of bases not matched to a gene: 4. Germline V gives CDR1 MNHEY, CDR2 SVGAGI.